This T cell receptor beta chain originates from a study of regulatory T cells in long-lasting Graves disease. The CDR3 is 17 amino acids. The germline V gene encodes CDR1 LNHDA and CDR2 SQIVND (reference sequence). The junction had 10 bases not matched to a gene; V was cut back by 2 bases and J by 4 bases. CDR3 regions were amplified by Arm-PCR using iRepertoire HTBI primers to build TCR beta libraries. In TCRdb, the multiplex PCR reads were re-called with MiXCR into one record per CDR3 protein. This repertoire shows 250,000 or so distinct CDR3 sequences, around 18% found once; its top ten account for 14%. The time point is: newly diagnosed GD, antithyroid drugs for less than 3 months. RNA isolated from PBMCs was used to make the TCR library. This clonotype was picked up many times. This same sample was also part of a study on T cells in Graves' hyperthyroidism and ophthalmopathy.

The V gene is TRBV19, the J gene TRBJ2-5, with 10 nucleotides matching TRBD1. Sequenced material: peripheral blood mononuclear cells (PBMCs), taken at new diagnosis, from a patient treated with antithyroid drugs. This TCR came from a woman between 25 and 40 years old with Graves disease. CDR3 DNA sequence: TGTGCCAGTAGTATATGGGGACAGGGGCCGGATCGAGAGACCCAGTACTTC. It specifies CASSIWGQGPDRETQYF. Based on the CDR3 plus reference TRBV19 and TRBJ2-5, the full variable domain is DGGITQSPKYLFRKEGQNVTLSCEQNLNHDAMYWYRQDPGQGLRLIYYSQIVNDFQKGDIAEGYSVSREKKESFPLTVTSAQKNPTAFYLCASSIWGQGPDRETQYFGPGTRLLVL.